This T cell receptor beta chain was retrieved from a study of CD8 T cells in Susac syndrome. Study-wide results and limits: TEMRA cells and active patients showed peak Susac CD8+ clonal expansion.

Details on this clonotype: Its antigen is undetermined.

The authors sequenced TCR beta from blood CD8+ and CD4+ T cells. Under recently defined diagnostic criteria, the patients with Susac syndrome qualified as having definite or probable disease. With random hexamers, roughly 0.45 to 1 ug RNA was reverse transcribed. The immunoSEQ assay covered 54 Vbeta and 13 Jbeta segments for CDR3. TCRdb used MiXCR to reprocess the immunoSEQ multiplex PCR reads, holding one entry per CDR3 protein. The sample has around 79,000 distinct CDR3 sequences, approximately 94% seen once. The CDR3 runs to 13 residues. Trimming shortened V by 0 bases and J by 12 bases, and 12 bases separated the two germline ends. CDR1 and CDR2 (germline): SEHNR, FQNEAQ (reference sequence).

This clonotype was sampled from a human donor with Susac syndrome. Sequencing was done on a sample of CD8+ T cells from PBMCs. J is TRBJ2-1 and V is TRBV7-9, with D perhaps matching TRBD1 (5 bases). The CDR3 coding sequence is TGTGCCAGCAGCTTAGCCCCACAGGAGTCGCAGTTCTTC. Translating gives CASSLAPQESQFF.